One and the same sample provided the 6 T cell receptor beta chains below, sequenced in a study of metastatic and nonmetastatic thyroid tumors. Thyroid surgery was preceded by no treatment in any patient. TCRdb re-called the PCR reads via MiXCR. In the table there are tens of thousands of clones, 20% to 25% of which are singletons. Input material: blood. The receptors here all came from a female donor with papillary thyroid cancer or a benign thyroid nodule (not recorded which). Some clones in this sample may be carry-over from other donors' samples.

By sample share, this clone is medium-sized. The chain links TRBV20-1 to TRBJ2-7, with D tentatively TRBD1 (5 bases). There are 12 residues in the CDR3. CDR1 is DFQATT and CDR2 is SNEGSKA in the germline V gene (reference sequence). Trimming removed 2 bases from V and 4 bases from J, with 9 bases in between. The CDR3 spells CSARQGWYEQYF. The CDR3 DNA reads TGCAGTGCTAGACAGGGCTGGTACGAGCAGTACTTC.

This clone was seen at least ten times. The genes are TRBV7-2 and TRBJ1-5; D not certain. Germline CDR1 SGHTA, CDR2 FQGNSA. This CDR3 comprises 12 residues. Trimming removed 3 bases at V and 5 bases at J, with 5 bases between. CDR3 amino acids: CASSFGDQPQHF. Here the CDR3 DNA reads TGTGCCAGCAGCTTCGGAGATCAGCCCCAGCATTTT.

The V gene is TRBV28, the J gene TRBJ1-2; 7 bases are a match to TRBD1. CDR1 and CDR2 (germline): MDHEN, SYDVKM. The CDR3 extends over 16 amino acids. With V trimmed by 7 bases and J by 5 bases, 16 bases remained unmatched. CDR3 sequence (DNA): TGTGCCAGCACAGGATCATTAGGGGGCGTGTTATATGGCTACACCTTC. It specifies CASTGSLGGVLYGYTF.

This clone is termed medium-sized. This chain connects TRBV6-1 to TRBJ2-7; 9 bases match TRBD1. Germline loops: CDR1 MNHNS, CDR2 SASEGT. The CDR3 covers 13 residues. The ends lost 6 bases at V and 2 bases at J; junction bases unmatched: 2. CDR3 sequence: CASRGTGPYEQYF. The CDR3 nucleotides are TGTGCCAGCAGGGGGACAGGGCCCTACGAGCAGTACTTC.

The rearrangement uses TRBV7-8 and TRBJ2-7; tentative D call: TRBD2 (5 bases). The ends were cut back, 1 base at V and 3 bases at J, with 7 bases in the middle. The CDR3 spans 13 residues. Germline CDR1 SGHVS, CDR2 FQNEAQ. CDR3 in DNA: TGTGCCAGCAGCTTAGAAGAGGGCTACGAGCAGTACTTC. Its translation is CASSLEEGYEQYF.

This clone appeared many times. The chain links TRBV7-8 to TRBJ2-5; 7 bases match TRBD1. Looked up from germline, CDR1 is SGHVS and CDR2 is FQNEAQ. Trimming cost V 5 bases and J 3 bases; bases outside gene matches: 12. This CDR3 is 16 amino acids long. CDR3 sequence (DNA): TGTGCCAGCAGCATCTTTCTGGGGACAGTCGAAGAGACCCAGTACTTC. It encodes CASSIFLGTVEETQYF.